The 10 T cell receptor beta chains given below trace back to one sample, sequenced in a study of T cell repertoires in ileal Crohn's disease (dated by TCRdb to between 2018 and 2020). The library relied on the immunoSEQ multiplex PCR assay. TCRdb limited this immuneACCESS table to in-frame rearrangements with V and J called. A share of clones is missing; checked studies link under half to unresolved V genes, and the rest is unexplained. This sample lists over 3,500 clones; around 78% were detected once. The top ten clonotypes cover more than 15% of the sample. Sequencing was carried out using ileal tissue. The receptor source for this set is an adult with Crohn's disease.

The rearrangement joins TRBV5-4 to TRBJ1-1; D is unresolved. This CDR3 contains 12 residues. Per the germline V gene, CDR1 is SGHNT and CDR2 is YYREEE (reference sequence). V lost 0 bases, J lost 6 bases, and 6 bases lay in between. The CDR3: CASSLERAEAFF. The CDR3 DNA reads TGTGCCAGCAGCTTGGAACGGGCTGAAGCTTTCTTT.

The chain employs TRBV2 and TRBJ1-5, with D possibly matching TRBD1 (5 bases). In germline, CDR1 is SNHLY, CDR2 FYNNEI. This CDR3 spans 16 amino acids. Trimming shortened V by 6 bases and J by 0 bases, and 15 bases separated the two germline ends. The chain's CDR3 is CASRARGHLSNQPQHF. The DNA of the CDR3 is TGTGCCAGCAGAGCTCGAGGACATCTTAGCAATCAGCCCCAGCATTTT.

This clone has a single count. The CDR3 DNA is TGTGCCAGCAGCACGGGACAGGGGAACACTGAAGCTTTCTTT. It codes for CASSTGQGNTEAFF. This chain connects TRBV9 to TRBJ1-1; 9 bases fit TRBD1. Trimming cost V 4 bases and J 1 base; bases outside gene matches: 2. The germline V gene encodes CDR1 SGDLS and CDR2 YYNGEE. The CDR3 is 14 residues long.

This chain links TRBV5-4 with TRBJ1-2; 12 bases line up with TRBD1. Looked up from germline, CDR1 is SGHNT and CDR2 is YYREEE (reference sequence). The CDR3 consists of 16 residues. V dropped 0 bases and J dropped 6; count of bases not matched to a gene: 6. Here the CDR3 DNA reads TGTGCCAGCAGCTTGGGAGGGACAGGGGGCAATGATGGCTACACCTTC. Protein: CASSLGGTGGNDGYTF.

The CDR3 reads CAWSVRDIQYF. The CDR3 coding sequence is TGTGCCTGGAGTGTAAGAGACATTCAGTACTTC. The chain is built from TRBV30 and TRBJ2-4; D is undetermined. The V gene lost 0 bases and the J gene lost 8 bases, with 5 bases spanning the gap. The V gene's germline CDR1 is GTSNPN and CDR2 SVGIG (reference sequence). The CDR3 spans 11 residues.

This clone has just a few counts. The rearrangement uses TRBV5-6 and TRBJ1-6; tentative D call: TRBD1 (5 bases). Germline CDR1 SGHDT, CDR2 YYEEEE. The CDR3 has 15 residues. Trimming removed 1 base at V and 7 bases at J, with 12 bases between. CDR3 coding DNA: TGTGCCAGCAGCTTGTCCGGACGGGGGAATTCACCCCTCCACTTT. Its translation is CASSLSGRGNSPLHF.

CDR3 sequence reads: CASSTRSGNQPQHF. CDR3 coding DNA: TGTGCCAGCAGTACCCGGAGCGGCAATCAGCCCCAGCATTTT. The genes are TRBV2 and TRBJ1-5; no clear D gene. The ends were cut back, 5 bases at V and 2 bases at J, with 10 bases in the middle. From germline, CDR1 is SNHLY and CDR2 FYNNEI. The CDR3 totals 14 residues. The full variable domain, its missing parts supplied by reference TRBV2 and TRBJ1-5, is EPEVTQTPSHQVTQMGQEVILRCVPISNHLYFYWYRQILGQKVEFLVSFYNNEISEKSEIFDDQFSVERPDGSNFTLKIRSTKLEDSAMYFCASSTRSGNQPQHFGDGTRLSIL.

This clone was detected only once. J is TRBJ1-5 and V is TRBV7-8, with TRBD1 matching over 9 bases. Germline V gene sequence: CDR1 SGHVS, CDR2 FQNEAQ. V lost 2 bases and J lost 3; bases outside the gene matches: 5. The CDR3 has 16 amino acids. The CDR3 sequence: CASSLSGTGINQPQHF. In DNA form, the CDR3 reads TGTGCCAGCAGCTTATCTGGGACAGGGATCAATCAGCCCCAGCATTTT.

The chain is built from TRBV4-1 and TRBJ2-5, with 8 bases fitting TRBD2. J lost 1 base, V lost 0 bases, and 7 bases had no gene match. Germline V CDR1 and CDR2: MGHRA, YSYEKL. The CDR3 runs to 17 residues. The CDR3 region is CASSQEGAGVGQETQYF. The CDR3 region has the DNA TGCGCCAGCAGCCAAGAGGGAGCGGGAGTAGGCCAAGAGACCCAGTACTTC.

This chain links TRBV6-1 with TRBJ2-2; 8 bases line up with TRBD1. CDR1 and CDR2 from the germline V gene are MNHNS and SASEGT. The CDR3 runs 14 residues. The trim removed 8 bases at V and 0 bases at J, leaving 2 bases unmatched. The CDR3 region has the DNA TGTGCCAGCCAGGGACAGGCGAACACCGGGGAGCTGTTTTTT. As protein: CASQGQANTGELFF.